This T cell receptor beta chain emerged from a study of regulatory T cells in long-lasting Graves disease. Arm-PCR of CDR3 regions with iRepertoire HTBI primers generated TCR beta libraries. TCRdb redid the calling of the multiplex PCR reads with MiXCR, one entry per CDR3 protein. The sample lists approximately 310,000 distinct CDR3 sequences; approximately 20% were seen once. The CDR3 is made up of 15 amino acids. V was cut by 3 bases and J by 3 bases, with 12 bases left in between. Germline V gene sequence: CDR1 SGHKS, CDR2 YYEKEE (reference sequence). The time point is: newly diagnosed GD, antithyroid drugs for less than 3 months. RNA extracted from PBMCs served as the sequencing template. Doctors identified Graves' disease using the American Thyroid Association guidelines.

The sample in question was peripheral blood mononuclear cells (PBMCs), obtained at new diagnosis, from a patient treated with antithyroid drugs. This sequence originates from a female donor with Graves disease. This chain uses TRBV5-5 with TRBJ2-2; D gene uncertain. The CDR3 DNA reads TGTGCCAGCAGCTCCCCGCACTGGGACACCGGGGAGCTGTTTTTT. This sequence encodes CASSSPHWDTGELFF. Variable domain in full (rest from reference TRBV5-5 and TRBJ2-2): DAGVTQSPTHLIKTRGQQVTLRCSPISGHKSVSWYQQVLGQGPQFIFQYYEKEERGRGNFPDRFSARQFPNYSSELNVNALLLGDSALYLCASSSPHWDTGELFFGEGSRLTVL.